This T cell receptor (beta chain) was identified during a study of human T cells and chemical hapten exposure. Study summary: Patients, mostly women, had alopecia areata, alopecia totalis or alopecia universalis.

V was clipped by 5 bases and J by 1 base; unmatched bases: 13. The CDR3 runs to 18 residues. Germline lookup yields CDR1 DFQATT and CDR2 SNEGSKA (reference sequence). For this clonotype: Its antigen remains unidentified.

Overall study results and limits: Expanded TCR counts at PT1 went up together with patch test score, a positive correlation.

The library gave individual cDNA molecules unique molecular identifiers. MiXCR was run by TCRdb on the RACE reads, yielding one entry per CDR3 protein. This table holds around 200,000 distinct CDR3 sequences, 24% found once. Time point of the sample: patch test 3, about 24 weeks after DPC sensitization. As for treatment: therapeutic diphenylcyclopropenone sensitization with weekly scalp DPC. This chain links TRBV20-1 with TRBJ2-2; 10 nucleotides match TRBD2. This sequence was found in a woman between 40 and 55 years old with alopecia areata. Some clones in this sample may be carry-over from other donors' samples. The sequences come from whole blood, collected in connection with sensitization to the hapten diphenylcyclopropenone (DPC). The CDR3 DNA sequence: TGCAGTGCTCCGAAGCGGGAGGGAACCCCTTTGAACACCGGGGAGCTGTTTTTT. It specifies CSAPKREGTPLNTGELFF.